A single sample is the source of the 11 T cell receptor beta chains below, sequenced in a study of cytomegalovirus exposure and HLA in healthy donors. Sequencing used immunoSEQ multiplex PCR; TCRdb keeps in-frame clones, though not all of them. The repertoire holds 250,000 to 350,000 clones, with 87% as singletons. Sequenced input: PBMCs. The receptors originated from a woman aged 25 to 39 in good health and CMV-seropositive.

To note about this clone: Other DNA sequences within the sample encode an identical CDR3. The CDR3 loop reads CAWKSGTGQETQYF. CDR3 bases: TGTGCCTGGAAGTCCGGGACAGGCCAAGAGACCCAGTACTTC. The J gene is TRBJ2-5, the V gene TRBV30; 8 bases match TRBD1. V shed 4 bases, J shed 1 base, and the junction held 5 bases outside the gene matches. Germline assignment: CDR1 GTSNPN and CDR2 SVGIG (reference sequence). This CDR3 spans 14 amino acids.

V is TRBV30 and J is TRBJ2-3; 9 nucleotides agree with TRBD1. With 2 bases clipped from V and 4 bases from J, the junction kept 10 bases outside the gene matches. CDR1 is GTSNPN, CDR2 SVGIG, per germline (reference sequence). The CDR3 has 16 amino acids. The CDR3 spells CAWSYGGRQGADTQYF. Here the CDR3 DNA reads TGTGCCTGGAGTTACGGGGGGCGACAGGGGGCAGATACGCAGTATTTT.

The genes are TRBV30 and TRBJ2-6, with a possible D match to TRBD2 (5 bases). Trimming took 8 bases from V and 0 from J, leaving 23 bases between them. The CDR3 runs 18 residues. CDR1 GTSNPN and CDR2 SVGIG come from the germline V gene (reference sequence). Written as DNA, the CDR3 is TGTGCCAAATGGCAGACTCCGGGGAAATTCTCTGGGGCCAACGTCCTGACTTTC. It encodes CAKWQTPGKFSGANVLTF.

This sequence joins TRBV30 and TRBJ1-3; D unresolved. Germline V gene sequence: CDR1 GTSNPN, CDR2 SVGIG (reference sequence). V was shortened by 3 bases and J by 4 bases, with 7 bases between the two germline ends. The CDR3 is 12 amino acids. CDR3 DNA: TGTGCCTGGAGCCCGACAGGAAACACCATATATTTT. The encoded protein is CAWSPTGNTIYF.

The chain combines TRBV4-3 with TRBJ2-1, with unresolved D. V was clipped by 3 bases and J by 8 bases, with 11 bases between them. Germline V gene lookup returns CDR1 LGHNA and CDR2 YSLEER. This CDR3 is 13 amino acids long. The CDR3 nucleotides are TGCGCCAGCAGCCAGAGTTCCTGGGATGAGCAGTTCTTC. As protein: CASSQSSWDEQFF.

The chain couples TRBV11-2 to TRBJ1-2; tentatively, D is TRBD1 (6 bases). The CDR3 contains 13 residues. Trimming pared 5 bases from V and 7 bases from J, leaving 14 bases between. The germline V gene has CDR1 SGHAT and CDR2 FQNNGV. CDR3 loop: CASSQGTISGYTF. The DNA of the CDR3 is TGTGCCAGCAGCCAGGGGACAATCTCTGGCTACACCTTC.

V gene TRBV5-1 combines with J gene TRBJ1-1; the D gene is possibly TRBD1 (5 bases). The CDR3 runs to 18 residues. V was cut by 1 base and J by 0 bases, with 19 bases left in between. Germline V gene sequence: CDR1 SGHRS, CDR2 YFSETQ. DNA of the CDR3: TGCGCCAGCAGCTTGTCCCCGGAGGGACCAACCCTGAACACTGAAGCTTTCTTT. As protein: CASSLSPEGPTLNTEAFF.

V and J are TRBV2 and TRBJ2-7; 8 bases match TRBD2. V lost 7 bases and J lost 7; bases outside the gene matches: 12. This CDR3 has 14 amino acids. The germline V gene has CDR1 SNHLY and CDR2 FYNNEI. The CDR3 loop is CASKTSVLRGEQYF. CDR3 DNA sequence: TGTGCCAGCAAGACTAGCGTCCTACGGGGTGAGCAGTACTTC.

This clone was recorded once. The chain is built from TRBV2 and TRBJ2-7; 7 nucleotides agree with TRBD1. V lost 11 bases to trimming and J lost 0 bases; unmatched junction nucleotides: 7. From germline, CDR1 is SNHLY and CDR2 FYNNEI. This CDR3 region has 13 residues. Here the CDR3 reads CAGRGRTSYEQYF. In DNA, the CDR3 is TGTGCCGGTAGGGGGCGGACCTCCTACGAGCAGTACTTC. Together with reference TRBV2 and TRBJ2-7, the CDR3 gives the full variable domain: EPEVTQTPSHQVTQMGQEVILRCVPISNHLYFYWYRQILGQKVEFLVSFYNNEISEKSEIFDDQFSVERPDGSNFTLKIRSTKLEDSAMYFCAGRGRTSYEQYFGPGTRLTVT.

The rearrangement joins TRBV13 to TRBJ2-7, with a possible D match to TRBD1 (6 bases). This CDR3 is built from 13 residues. Per the germline V gene, CDR1 is PRHDT and CDR2 is FYEKMQ (reference sequence). Trimming cost V 3 bases and J 6 bases, with 12 bases left between them. The CDR3 region is CASSFLGGGEQYF. The CDR3 DNA sequence: TGTGCCAGCAGCTTTCTAGGGGGTGGCGAGCAGTACTTC.

In DNA, the CDR3 is TGTGCCAGCAGCTCGAGCGGGGGGAACACAGATACGCAGTATTTT. Its protein product is CASSSSGGNTDTQYF. The V call is TRBV5-4, the J call TRBJ2-3; 9 bases are shared with TRBD2. The CDR3 has 15 residues. Per the germline V gene, CDR1 is SGHNT and CDR2 is YYREEE (reference sequence). With V trimmed by 3 bases and J by 2 bases, 4 bases remained unmatched.